This entry lists 21 T cell receptor beta chains sequenced from one sample in a study of cytomegalovirus exposure and HLA in healthy donors. Primers for the PCR totalled 60 Vbeta and 13 Jbeta. Only in-frame clones appear in the TCRdb table, and some are missing; sequencing was by immunoSEQ multiplex PCR. Among about 77,000 clones listed, approximately 80% were seen once. The sample consisted of PBMCs. The receptors were gathered from a man aged 35 to 55 in good health and CMV-seronegative.

This chain links TRBV7-9 with TRBJ2-1; TRBD1 matches 9 bases. The ends lost 3 bases at V and 10 bases at J; junction bases unmatched: 7. Germline V CDR1 and CDR2: SEHNR, FQNEAQ (reference sequence). This CDR3 contains 14 residues. This CDR3 reads CASSLGGQGYEQFF. The CDR3 nucleotides are TGTGCCAGCAGCTTGGGCGGACAGGGGTACGAGCAGTTCTTC.

The V gene is TRBV28, the J gene TRBJ1-6; D remains ambiguous. Between the trimmed V and J ends, which lost 6 bases and 1 base, there was a span of 10 bases. The CDR3 extends over 15 amino acids. Germline V CDR1 and CDR2: MDHEN, SYDVKM. The CDR3 DNA sequence: TGTGCCAGCAGCTCAGGATCATCCTATAATTCACCCCTCCACTTT. Translated, it gives CASSSGSSYNSPLHF. The complete variable domain, with remaining parts taken from reference TRBV28 and TRBJ1-6, reads DVKVTQSSRYLVKRTGEKVFLECVQDMDHENMFWYRQDPGLGLRLIYFSYDVKMKEKGDIPEGYSVSREKKERFSLILESASTNQTSMYLCASSSGSSYNSPLHFGNGTRLTVT.

The rearrangement joins TRBV9 to TRBJ2-1; 8 bases map to TRBD2. Trimming took 0 bases from V and 9 from J; bases not matched to a gene: 8. Germline CDR1 is SGDLS and CDR2 is YYNGEE. This CDR3 is 15 amino acids long. In DNA, the CDR3 is TGTGCCAGCAGCGTAGACCCCCGGGAGGGCACTGAGCAGTTCTTC. This codes for CASSVDPREGTEQFF.

The V gene is TRBV6-5, the J gene TRBJ1-6, with unresolved D. The V gene's germline CDR1 is MNHEY and CDR2 SVGAGI. This CDR3 is built from 15 residues. Trimming took off 6 bases at V and 7 bases at J, with 16 bases between the two ends. In nucleotides, the CDR3 is TGTGCCAGCAGCCGAGAAAGGGAGGTGAATTCACCCCTCCACTTT. This codes for CASSREREVNSPLHF.

This clone was observed a single time. The chain recombines TRBV9 with TRBJ2-1, with a weak D call TRBD1 (5 bases). CDR1 is SGDLS, CDR2 YYNGEE, per germline. The V end lost 3 bases, the J end lost 1 base, and 11 bases lay between the germline ends. The CDR3 consists of 15 residues. The chain's CDR3 is CASSAQQASYNEQFF. DNA for the CDR3: TGTGCCAGCAGCGCCCAACAGGCGTCCTACAATGAGCAGTTCTTC.

The chain carries TRBV7-9 and TRBJ2-7; TRBD1 matches 7 bases. The trim removed 5 bases at V and 0 bases at J, leaving 7 bases unmatched. The germline gives CDR1 SEHNR, CDR2 FQNEAQ (reference sequence). The CDR3 is 15 residues long. DNA of the CDR3: TGTGCCAGCAGCCCAACGGACAGGAGCTCCTACGAGCAGTACTTC. Its translation: CASSPTDRSSYEQYF.

The chain links TRBV7-8 to TRBJ2-7; 9 positions match TRBD2. Germline CDR1 is SGHVS and CDR2 is FQNEAQ. After removal of 5 bases from V and 0 bases from J, the junction contained 11 bases not matched to a gene. The CDR3 spans 17 residues. The CDR3: CASSPAGGMRSSYEQYF. The CDR3 DNA is TGTGCCAGCAGCCCAGCGGGGGGAATGAGAAGCTCCTACGAGCAGTACTTC.

This rearrangement joins TRBV29-1 to TRBJ2-3; perhaps TRBD1 as D (5 bases). CDR3 size: 13 residues. Trimming stripped 6 bases from V and 5 bases from J, with 15 bases between. In germline, CDR1 is SQVTM, CDR2 ANQGSEA. The CDR3 loop reads CSVSIPGLDTQYF. The CDR3 DNA sequence: TGCAGCGTCTCCATTCCAGGGTTAGATACGCAGTATTTT.

The CDR3 protein is CASSLYRGNNYGYTF. DNA for the CDR3: TGTGCCAGCAGCCTTTACAGGGGGAATAACTATGGCTACACCTTC. The chain carries TRBV7-2 and TRBJ1-2, with 8 bases matching TRBD1. In germline, CDR1 is SGHTA, CDR2 FQGNSA. This CDR3 has 15 amino acids. V dropped 5 bases and J dropped 1; count of bases not matched to a gene: 6.

V is TRBV30 and J is TRBJ1-6; D may be TRBD1 (5 bases). CDR3 length equals 15 residues. V was shortened by 2 bases and J by 9 bases, with 17 bases between the two germline ends. CDR1 is GTSNPN, CDR2 SVGIG, per germline (reference sequence). The CDR3 reads CAWSSTGGAASPLHF. CDR3 nucleotide sequence: TGTGCCTGGAGTTCAACTGGAGGGGCGGCTTCACCCCTCCACTTT. Full variable domain (remainder filled in from reference TRBV30 and TRBJ1-6): SQTIHQWPATLVQPVGSPLSLECTVEGTSNPNLYWYRQAAGRGLQLLFYSVGIGQISSEVPQNLSASRPQDRQFILSSKKLLLSDSGFYLCAWSSTGGAASPLHFGNGTRLTVT.

The chain uses TRBV6-6 and TRBJ1-2, with TRBD1 matching 10 bases. Germline V gene sequence: CDR1 MNHNY, CDR2 SVGAGI (reference sequence). There are 15 residues in the CDR3. J was trimmed by 6 bases and V by 2 bases; bases with no gene match: 6. CDR3 amino acids: CASSYPGQGGNGYTF. The CDR3 region has the DNA TGTGCCAGCAGTTACCCAGGACAGGGGGGTAATGGCTACACCTTC.

V gene TRBV7-9 combines with J gene TRBJ2-5; D perhaps matches TRBD2 (6 bases). The J call may not be correct, given that the DNA end is closer to TRBJ2-7. The CDR3 spans 15 residues. The germline V gene encodes CDR1 SEHNR and CDR2 FQNEAQ (reference sequence). This chain's CDR3 is CASSLSFWRGNEQYF. CDR3 coding DNA: TGTGCCAGCAGCCTTTCGTTTTGGCGGGGCAACGAGCAGTACTTC.

This sequence joins TRBV5-1 and TRBJ2-7; TRBD1 aligns across 9 bases. The CDR3 totals 16 residues. Looked up from germline, CDR1 is SGHRS and CDR2 is YFSETQ. The V gene end was trimmed by 3 bases and the J gene end by 1 base; junction bases not matched to a gene: 8. CDR3 DNA sequence: TGCGCCAGCAGCTGGATTTACGGGACAGGGTCCTACGAGCAGTACTTC. Its protein product is CASSWIYGTGSYEQYF.

This chain uses TRBV5-8 with TRBJ2-3, with no clear D. This CDR3 is built from 16 residues. With 3 bases removed from V and 1 base from J, the gap between germline ends came to 15 bases. CDR1 is SGHTS, CDR2 YDEGEE, per germline. CDR3 DNA sequence: TGTGCCAGCAGCTCCCTCCCGGAAGAGGGCACAGATACGCAGTATTTT. Its protein product is CASSSLPEEGTDTQYF. Full variable domain (missing parts from reference TRBV5-8 and TRBJ2-3): EAGVTQSPTHLIKTRGQQATLRCSPISGHTSVYWYQQALGLGLQFLLWYDEGEERNRGNFPPRFSGRQFPNYSSELNVNALELEDSALYLCASSSLPEEGTDTQYFGPGTRLTVL.

V gene TRBV18 combines with J gene TRBJ2-2; 7 positions agree with TRBD1. Per the germline V gene, CDR1 is KGHSH and CDR2 is LQKENI. Trimming at V came to 7 bases and at J to 1 base, leaving 3 bases not matched to a gene. The CDR3 is 14 residues long. CDR3 nucleotides: TGTGCCAGCTGCAGGGACAGGAACACCGGGGAGCTGTTTTTT. Protein product: CASCRDRNTGELFF. Filled out from reference TRBV18 and TRBJ2-2, the complete variable domain reads NAGVMQNPRHLVRRRGQEARLRCSPMKGHSHVYWYRQLPEEGLKFMVYLQKENIIDESGMPKERFSAEFPKEGPSILRIQQVVRGDSAAYFCASCRDRNTGELFFGEGSRLTVL.

The rearrangement joins TRBV5-6 to TRBJ1-6; no clear D. Per the germline V gene, CDR1 is SGHDT and CDR2 is YYEEEE. V lost 4 bases and J 1 base, leaving 9 bases between the germline ends. The CDR3 is 15 residues long. CDR3 nucleotide sequence: TGTGCCAGCAGCGTGCGGGATTCCTATAATTCACCCCTCCACTTT. This encodes CASSVRDSYNSPLHF.

This clone was detected a few times. The chain links TRBV7-3 to TRBJ2-7, with a weak D call TRBD1 (6 bases). The CDR3 runs 12 residues. The V and J ends lost 5 bases and 12 bases respectively, with 17 bases between them. Germline CDR1 is SGHTA and CDR2 is FQGTGA. CDR3 DNA sequence: TGTGCCAGCAGCCAGAATCAGGACAGACTGTACTTC. Protein sequence: CASSQNQDRLYF.

The chain couples TRBV28 to TRBJ2-7; 7 nucleotides align to TRBD2. The CDR3 spans 15 residues. V shed 5 bases, J shed 2 bases, and the junction held 9 bases outside the gene matches. Germline V gene lookup returns CDR1 MDHEN and CDR2 SYDVKM. CDR3 loop: CASSMAGVLTYEQYF. The CDR3 DNA follows: TGTGCCAGCAGTATGGCGGGGGTACTTACCTACGAGCAGTACTTC.

This clone was detected only a few times. This chain links TRBV9 with TRBJ1-2, with 10 bases fitting TRBD1. Trimming removed 0 bases from V and 5 bases from J; junction bases left unmatched: 10. There are 17 residues in the CDR3. Germline lookup yields CDR1 SGDLS and CDR2 YYNGEE. The CDR3 sequence: CASSVAGTGAPLYGYTF. In nucleotides, the CDR3 is TGTGCCAGCAGCGTAGCAGGGACAGGGGCCCCCCTATATGGCTACACCTTC.

The chain combines TRBV6-5 with TRBJ1-2; TRBD1 matches 9 bases. Germline CDR1 MNHEY, CDR2 SVGAGI. The CDR3 spans 15 residues. The V gene end was trimmed by 2 bases and the J gene end by 4 bases; junction bases not matched to a gene: 5. The CDR3 DNA is TGTGCCAGCAGTTACCGTGGACAGGGGCCCTATGGCTACACCTTC. Its translation is CASSYRGQGPYGYTF.

The rearrangement links TRBV29-1 to TRBJ2-2; D is undetermined. The germline V gene encodes CDR1 SQVTM and CDR2 ANQGSEA. This CDR3 region has 12 residues. V dropped 4 bases and J dropped 3 bases, with 6 bases sitting between them. DNA of the CDR3: TGCAGCGTTGTGAGGTACACCGGGGAGCTGTTTTTT. It translates to CSVVRYTGELFF.